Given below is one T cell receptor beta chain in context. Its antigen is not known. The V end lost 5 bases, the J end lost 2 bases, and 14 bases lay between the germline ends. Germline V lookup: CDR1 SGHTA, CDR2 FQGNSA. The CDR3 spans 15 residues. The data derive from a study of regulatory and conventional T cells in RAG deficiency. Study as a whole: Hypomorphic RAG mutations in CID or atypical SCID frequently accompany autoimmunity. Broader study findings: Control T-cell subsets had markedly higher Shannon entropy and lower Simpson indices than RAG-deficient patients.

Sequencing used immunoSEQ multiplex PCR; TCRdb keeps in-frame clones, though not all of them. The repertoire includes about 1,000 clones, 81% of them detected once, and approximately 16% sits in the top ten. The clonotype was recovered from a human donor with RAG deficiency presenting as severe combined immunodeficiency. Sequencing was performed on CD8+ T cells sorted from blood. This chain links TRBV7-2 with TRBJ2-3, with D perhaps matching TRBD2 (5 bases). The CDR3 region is CASSPLLDFTDTQYF. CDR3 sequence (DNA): TGTGCCAGCAGCCCCCTCCTGGACTTCACAGATACGCAGTATTTT.